Listed here are 9 T cell receptor beta chains from one sample, sequenced in a study of T cells in Graves' hyperthyroidism and ophthalmopathy. Authors of the study amplified TCR beta CDR3 regions from RNA transcripts. A first-round RT-PCR of the TCR CDR3 used the HTBI primer set. Using its own MiXCR run on the multiplex PCR reads, TCRdb lists one record per CDR3 protein. In the table there are around 600,000 distinct CDR3 sequences, approximately 14% of which are singletons. Sequenced material: blood. The source of these receptors is a woman under 30 with Graves' ophthalmopathy.

This clonotype was detected ten times or more. The chain employs TRBV7-9 and TRBJ1-2, with D unclear. V lost 5 bases to trimming and J lost 3 bases, with 19 bases between them. The CDR3 runs to 16 residues. The germline V gene has CDR1 SEHNR and CDR2 FQNEAQ (reference sequence). The CDR3 spells CASSPYPSGPDYGYTF. CDR3 bases: TGTGCCAGCAGCCCTTACCCGTCAGGACCGGACTATGGCTACACCTTC.

This sequence joins TRBV7-2 and TRBJ2-7, with 11 bases matching TRBD2. This CDR3 region has 15 residues. The V gene's germline CDR1 is SGHTA and CDR2 FQGNSA. V lost 1 base to trimming and J lost 6 bases; unmatched junction nucleotides: 5. CDR3 DNA sequence: TGTGCCAGCAGCTTAGTTTTACTAGCGGGAGTCGAGCAGTACTTC. It encodes CASSLVLLAGVEQYF.

This clonotype was found many times. The chain uses TRBV28 and TRBJ2-3; no clear D. Germline lookup yields CDR1 MDHEN and CDR2 SYDVKM. The ends were cut back, 5 bases at V and 2 bases at J, with 14 bases in the middle. This CDR3 spans 15 amino acids. This chain's CDR3 is CASSLPRVFTDTQYF. The CDR3 nucleotides are TGTGCCAGCAGTCTTCCCAGAGTGTTCACAGATACGCAGTATTTT.

This clonotype has ten or more counts. The chain joins TRBV4-1 to TRBJ2-1, with 12 positions matching TRBD1. J was trimmed by 7 bases and V by 4 bases; bases with no gene match: 8. Germline-derived CDR1 and CDR2 are MGHRA and YSYEKL. The CDR3 runs 16 residues. CDR3 bases: TGCGCCAGCAGCCTCCGGGACAGGGGGCGCGGGAATGAGCAGTTCTTC. Protein sequence: CASSLRDRGRGNEQFF.

Note on this clonotype: A single base separates this from a much larger clone, so it may be a read error. This chain links TRBV2 with TRBJ2-7; 14 nucleotides agree with TRBD2. The CDR3 length is 14 residues. The germline CDR1 and CDR2 sequences are SNHLY and FYNNEI. CDR3 DNA: TGTGTCAGCAGTTCCGGGACTAGCGGGAGCGAGCAGTACTTC. This encodes CVSSSGTSGSEQYF.

This clonotype showed up many times. The rearrangement joins TRBV6-1 to TRBJ2-7, with 7 bases that match TRBD1. The V gene end was trimmed by 2 bases and the J gene end by 5 bases; junction bases not matched to a gene: 3. The germline V gene has CDR1 MNHNS and CDR2 SASEGT. This CDR3 contains 13 residues. The CDR3 nucleotides read TGTGCCAGCAGTGAACAGGGGGTCCACGAGCAGTACTTC. Its protein product is CASSEQGVHEQYF.

This rearrangement joins TRBV9 to TRBJ2-1, with TRBD1 as a possible D gene (5 bases). The germline V and J ends were trimmed by 1 base and 0 bases, with 8 bases remaining between them. CDR1 and CDR2 from the germline V gene are SGDLS and YYNGEE. The CDR3 has 15 amino acids. Here the CDR3 reads CASSVQGFSYNEQFF. In DNA, the CDR3 is TGTGCCAGCAGCGTACAGGGATTCTCCTACAATGAGCAGTTCTTC. Combining the CDR3 with reference TRBV9 and TRBJ2-1 gives the whole variable domain DSGVTQTPKHLITATGQRVTLRCSPRSGDLSVYWYQQSLDQGLQFLIQYYNGEERAKGNILERFSAQQFPDLHSELNLSSLELGDSALYFCASSVQGFSYNEQFFGPGTRLTVL.

This clonotype was counted only a few times. J is TRBJ1-3 and V is TRBV9, with D hard to call. The V gene lost 3 bases and the J gene lost 0 bases, with 10 bases spanning the gap. The CDR3 extends over 15 amino acids. Germline CDR1 and CDR2: SGDLS and YYNGEE. The CDR3 loop is CASSGYSGSGNTIYF. The CDR3 region has the DNA TGTGCCAGCAGCGGATACAGCGGCTCTGGAAACACCATATATTTT.

This clonotype was counted ten times or more. The genes are TRBV9 and TRBJ1-2, with TRBD1 matching 7 bases. Per germline, CDR1 SGDLS and CDR2 YYNGEE. This CDR3 has 12 residues. The junction had 3 bases not matched to a gene; V was cut back by 3 bases and J by 7 bases. CDR3 sequence reads: CASSADRVGYTF. CDR3 DNA sequence: TGTGCCAGCAGCGCCGACAGGGTTGGCTACACCTTC.